One and the same sample provided the 26 T cell receptor beta chains below, sequenced in a study of blood T cell repertoires in COVID-19. The protocol was immunoSEQ multiplex PCR, while the TCRdb copy is restricted to in-frame clones and leaves out a portion. The sample lists just under 35,000 clones; around 87% were seen once. Sequences were obtained from peripheral blood. The receptors stem from a human donor in a cohort sampled during active COVID-19.

The chain is built from TRBV5-5 and TRBJ1-6; TRBD1 agrees at 9 bases. The CDR3 covers 16 residues. The germline CDR1 and CDR2 sequences are SGHKS and YYEKEE (reference sequence). With 0 bases clipped from V and 4 bases from J, the junction kept 2 bases outside the gene matches. The CDR3 region is CASSLGQGVYNSPLHF. In DNA, the CDR3 is TGTGCCAGCAGCTTGGGACAGGGGGTTTATAATTCACCCCTCCACTTT.

The chain is built from TRBV29-1 and TRBJ1-2; D ambiguous. The CDR3 runs to 12 residues. Germline assignment: CDR1 SQVTM and CDR2 ANQGSEA. The V gene lost 4 bases and the J gene lost 2 bases, with 8 bases spanning the gap. The CDR3 here is CSVGNTNYGYTF. CDR3 coding DNA: TGCAGCGTTGGTAACACCAACTATGGCTACACCTTC.

This clone was picked up a small number of times. The gene calls are TRBV20-1 and TRBJ2-3; 10 bases fit TRBD2. CDR3 size: 13 residues. The ends lost 3 bases at V and 4 bases at J; junction bases unmatched: 1. In germline, CDR1 is DFQATT, CDR2 SNEGSKA (reference sequence). CDR3 amino acids: CSASLAGADTQYF. The DNA of the CDR3 is TGCAGTGCTAGTCTAGCGGGGGCAGATACGCAGTATTTT.

This chain joins TRBV5-1 and TRBJ2-4, with TRBD1 matching 8 bases. The CDR3 sequence is 14 residues long. Trimming at V came to 4 bases and at J to 3 bases, leaving 3 bases not matched to a gene. Germline lookup yields CDR1 SGHRS and CDR2 YFSETQ. DNA of the CDR3: TGCGCCAGCAGCGGAGGACAGGGCAAAAACATTCAGTACTTC. Translated, it gives CASSGGQGKNIQYF. Filled out from reference TRBV5-1 and TRBJ2-4, the complete variable domain reads KAGVTQTPRYLIKTRGQQVTLSCSPISGHRSVSWYQQTPGQGLQFLFEYFSETQRNKGNFPGRFSGRQFSNSRSEMNVSTLELGDSALYLCASSGGQGKNIQYFGAGTRLSVL.

This clone appeared a single time. The gene calls are TRBV27 and TRBJ2-3, with TRBD1 identical over 10 bases. The germline CDR1 and CDR2 sequences are MNHEY and SMNVEV (reference sequence). V shed 5 bases, J shed 4 bases, and the junction held 3 bases outside the gene matches. The CDR3 has 14 amino acids. The CDR3 DNA follows: TGTGCCAGCAGTCCGACAGGGGGCCCAGATACGCAGTATTTT. It specifies CASSPTGGPDTQYF.

The V and J genes are TRBV27 and TRBJ2-1; 8 bases fit TRBD1. Per germline, CDR1 MNHEY and CDR2 SMNVEV (reference sequence). The CDR3 spans 18 residues. V lost 2 bases and J lost 4; bases outside the gene matches: 13. The CDR3, as DNA: TGTGCCAGCAGTTTACAAGATGGGGCAGGGGGCACGTACAATGAGCAGTTCTTC. Amino acids: CASSLQDGAGGTYNEQFF.

V is TRBV23-1 and J is TRBJ1-2; 10 bases align to TRBD1. TRBV23-1 is noted as an ORF with a role that remains uncertain. CDR3 size: 17 residues. V lost 2 bases to trimming and J lost 3 bases; unmatched junction nucleotides: 9. The CDR3 coding sequence is TGCGCCAGCAGTCAAAAGGGTCGGGACAGGGGATACTATGGCTACACCTTC. As protein: CASSQKGRDRGYYGYTF.

V gene TRBV24-1 combines with J gene TRBJ1-6, with D perhaps matching TRBD1 (6 bases). The CDR3 runs 13 residues. Trimming pared 6 bases from V and 6 bases from J, leaving 8 bases between. Germline V gene lookup returns CDR1 KGHDR and CDR2 SFDVKD. The CDR3 DNA sequence: TGTGCCACCAGTACAGGGATTAATTCACCCCTCCACTTT. Translation gives CATSTGINSPLHF.

This clone was detected a few times. The genes are TRBV2 and TRBJ2-1; 12 nucleotides align to TRBD1. This CDR3 contains 15 residues. V lost 6 bases and J lost 8; bases outside the gene matches: 8. Germline CDR1 SNHLY, CDR2 FYNNEI. The CDR3 region has the DNA TGTGCCAGCAGGAGACCCGGGACAGGGGGCCATGAGCAGTTCTTC. Encoded protein: CASRRPGTGGHEQFF.

This clone was seen a handful of times. This chain uses TRBV4-2 with TRBJ2-1, with D perhaps matching TRBD1 (5 bases). Trimming pared 3 bases from V and 6 bases from J, leaving 24 bases between. CDR3 size: 18 residues. Germline-derived CDR1 and CDR2 are LGHNA and YNFKEQ. The CDR3 DNA follows: TGTGCCAGCAGCCACGGACCCCCTCAGGGCACTGCTCGCAATGAGCAGTTCTTC. As protein: CASSHGPPQGTARNEQFF.

The chain recombines TRBV6-5 with TRBJ1-5, with 9 bases aligning to TRBD1. Losses at the gene ends were 6 bases for V and 6 bases for J; bases not matched to a gene: 6. CDR1 is MNHEY, CDR2 SVGAGI, per germline. This CDR3 is built from 14 residues. The CDR3 DNA reads TGTGCCAGCAGGGGGACAGGGAATCTTCAGCCCCAGCATTTT. This encodes CASRGTGNLQPQHF.

The CDR3 sequence is CASTPRGGVHSGNTIYF. CDR3 in DNA: TGTGCCAGCACACCCCGGGGGGGGGTCCACTCTGGAAACACCATATATTTT. The chain combines TRBV7-9 with TRBJ1-3; a weak D match, TRBD1 (5 bases). Germline V gene data show CDR1 as SEHNR and CDR2 as FQNEAQ (reference sequence). There are 17 residues in the CDR3. The germline V and J ends were trimmed by 7 bases and 0 bases, with 19 bases remaining between them. The whole variable domain, remainder taken from reference TRBV7-9 and TRBJ1-3, is DTGVSQNPRHKITKRGQNVTFRCDPISEHNRLYWYRQTLGQGPEFLTYFQNEAQLEKSRLLSDRFSAERPKGSFSTLEIQRTEQGDSAMYLCASTPRGGVHSGNTIYFGEGSWLTVV.

The chain couples TRBV5-1 to TRBJ1-5; maybe TRBD1 (5 bases). There are 14 residues in the CDR3. Trimming stripped 4 bases from V and 10 bases from J, with 18 bases between. The V gene's germline CDR1 is SGHRS and CDR2 YFSETQ. The CDR3 sequence: CASSVGTPLSPQHF. The CDR3 DNA reads TGCGCCAGCAGCGTCGGGACTCCGCTTTCCCCCCAGCATTTT.

At least ten counts were recorded for this clone. The V and J genes are TRBV7-6 and TRBJ1-1; maybe TRBD1 (6 bases). V lost 1 base and J lost 6, with 12 bases in between. The CDR3 is 14 residues long. CDR1 SGHVS and CDR2 FNYEAQ come from the germline V gene. As DNA, the CDR3 is TGTGCCAGCAGCTTAGAGACAGGCCGATCTGAAGCTTTCTTT. Protein product: CASSLETGRSEAFF.

The V and J genes are TRBV7-7 and TRBJ2-5; 7 positions agree with TRBD2. Germline CDR1 and CDR2: SSHAT and FNYEAQ (reference sequence). The CDR3 runs to 16 residues. The V gene end was trimmed by 3 bases and the J gene end by 2 bases; junction bases not matched to a gene: 9. The CDR3 DNA sequence: TGTGCCAGCAGCTTCAATGGCGGGGGTATTCAAGAGACCCAGTACTTC. It specifies CASSFNGGGIQETQYF. Full variable domain (outside the CDR3, taken from reference TRBV7-7 and TRBJ2-5): GAGVSQSPRYKVTKRGQDVTLRCDPISSHATLYWYQQALGQGPEFLTYFNYEAQPDKSGLPSDRFSAERPEGSISTLTIQRTEQRDSAMYRCASSFNGGGIQETQYFGPGTRLLVL.

This chain uses TRBV2 with TRBJ1-5; D is unresolved. Trimming shortened V by 6 bases and J by 4 bases, and 13 bases separated the two germline ends. Germline V gene lookup returns CDR1 SNHLY and CDR2 FYNNEI. The CDR3 runs 14 residues. The CDR3 bases are TGTGCCAGCAGGGCACCGGGATCTAATCAGCCCCAGCATTTT. It codes for CASRAPGSNQPQHF.

This rearrangement joins TRBV30 to TRBJ1-4; D is ambiguous. V lost 0 bases and J 3 bases, leaving 11 bases between the germline ends. Germline V gene sequence: CDR1 GTSNPN, CDR2 SVGIG (reference sequence). The CDR3 runs to 15 residues. The CDR3 DNA is TGTGCCTGGAGTGTAGGCGCCGGGGCTAATGAAAAACTGTTTTTT. This gives the protein CAWSVGAGANEKLFF.

This chain connects TRBV7-2 to TRBJ1-2; 8 bases align to TRBD1. Germline trimming cut 6 bases from V and 2 bases from J; bases unmatched to any gene: 5. The CDR3 has 14 amino acids. The germline V gene encodes CDR1 SGHTA and CDR2 FQGNSA. The CDR3 sequence: CASRRDRRNYGYTF. CDR3 coding DNA: TGTGCCAGCAGACGGGACAGGAGAAACTATGGCTACACCTTC.

This clone was counted a single time. The chain is built from TRBV18 and TRBJ1-1, with 8 bases identical to TRBD1. The CDR3 is made up of 15 amino acids. The junction had 7 bases not matched to a gene; V was cut back by 0 bases and J by 7 bases. The germline V gene encodes CDR1 KGHSH and CDR2 LQKENI. The CDR3 nucleotides read TGTGCCAGCTCACCACCTTCAGGGGGCTTGGTTGAAGCTTTCTTT. This translates into CASSPPSGGLVEAFF. The full variable domain, completed using reference TRBV18 and TRBJ1-1, is NAGVMQNPRHLVRRRGQEARLRCSPMKGHSHVYWYRQLPEEGLKFMVYLQKENIIDESGMPKERFSAEFPKEGPSILRIQQVVRGDSAAYFCASSPPSGGLVEAFFGQGTRLTVV.

CDR3 in amino acids: CASSNGGSVYNEQFF. CDR3 coding DNA: TGTGCCAGCAGTAATGGGGGCTCGGTCTACAATGAGCAGTTCTTC. The chain joins TRBV7-2 to TRBJ2-1, with D possibly matching TRBD1 (6 bases). Germline lookup yields CDR1 SGHTA and CDR2 FQGNSA. This CDR3 has 15 residues. Trimming took 6 bases from V and 3 from J, leaving 15 bases between them.

The chain links TRBV28 to TRBJ2-7, with a weak D call TRBD1 (6 bases). The germline CDR1 and CDR2 sequences are MDHEN and SYDVKM. The CDR3 totals 13 residues. V lost 4 bases and J 8 bases, leaving 15 bases between the germline ends. The CDR3 DNA sequence: TGTGCCAGCAGTTCCGGACAGAGTGAGAAGCAGTACTTC. It is translated as CASSSGQSEKQYF.

CDR3 sequence (DNA): TGTGCCAGCAGCTCCTACCCTCCCGACCGGGGGACGAATTCACCCCTCCACTTT. Residues: CASSSYPPDRGTNSPLHF. V usage is TRBV7-6 and J usage is TRBJ1-6; possibly TRBD1 for D (5 bases). Germline V lookup: CDR1 SGHVS, CDR2 FNYEAQ. This CDR3 contains 18 residues. V lost 4 bases and J lost 7, with 23 bases in between.

This clone was picked up a small number of times. The chain couples TRBV7-9 to TRBJ1-3; 7 positions agree with TRBD1. The V gene's germline CDR1 is SEHNR and CDR2 FQNEAQ (reference sequence). J was trimmed by 0 bases and V by 2 bases; bases with no gene match: 4. CDR3 size: 16 residues. DNA for the CDR3: TGTGCCAGCAGCTTAAAGGGGGCTTCCTCTGGAAACACCATATATTTT. It codes for CASSLKGASSGNTIYF.

The chain couples TRBV18 to TRBJ1-2; 7 bases fit TRBD1. J gave up 0 bases and V 8 bases, and 9 bases lay outside the gene matches. Germline CDR1 KGHSH, CDR2 LQKENI. The CDR3 contains 15 residues. In DNA form, the CDR3 reads TGTGCCAGCACCCCAGGGGGGAGTGCTAACTATGGCTACACCTTC. This encodes CASTPGGSANYGYTF.

This rearrangement joins TRBV4-1 to TRBJ1-5, with 8 bases that match TRBD1. The CDR3 length is 17 residues. V lost 4 bases and J lost 4; bases outside the gene matches: 12. Germline CDR1 MGHRA, CDR2 YSYEKL. The CDR3 sequence is CASSPGQGTGSNQPQHF. As DNA, the CDR3 is TGCGCCAGCAGCCCAGGACAGGGAACGGGTTCTAATCAGCCCCAGCATTTT.

The rearrangement uses TRBV18 and TRBJ2-1, with TRBD2 matching 13 bases. Trimming at V came to 8 bases and at J to 8 bases, leaving 9 bases not matched to a gene. Germline V lookup: CDR1 KGHSH, CDR2 LQKENI. This CDR3 comprises 15 residues. The chain's CDR3 is CASTVTSGGADEQFF. CDR3 in DNA: TGTGCCAGCACGGTAACTAGCGGGGGGGCCGATGAGCAGTTCTTC.